The clone carrying this T cell receptor beta chain was detected only a few times. One entry per CDR3 protein, called by TCRdb with MiXCR from the RACE reads. This repertoire shows 150,000 to 200,000 distinct CDR3 sequences, nearly 30% found once; its top ten account for roughly 3%. Trimming shortened V by 4 bases and J by 7 bases, and 17 bases separated the two germline ends. CDR1 SGHRS and CDR2 YFSETQ come from the germline V gene. CDR3 length: 14 residues. The time point was: pre-sensitization, week 0. The treatment is: therapeutic diphenylcyclopropenone sensitization with weekly scalp DPC. Drawing of blood took place ahead of applying each patch test. Total RNA was isolated from whole blood that had not been fractionated. The source of the sample is a study of human T cells and chemical hapten exposure. About the research overall: TCR yields per sample varied, mainly owing to small pooled library volume differences.

V and J are TRBV5-1 and TRBJ1-2, with D possibly being TRBD1 (6 bases). Source: whole blood, taken in connection with sensitization to the hapten diphenylcyclopropenone (DPC). This TCR came from a woman younger than 45 with alopecia areata. Some clones in this sample may be carry-over from other donors' samples. The CDR3 sequence is CASSLYSGTSGYTF. CDR3 sequence (DNA): TGCGCCAGCAGCCTATACTCCGGGACATCTGGCTACACCTTC.